This TCR beta chain came from a study of beta chain features in type 1 diabetes. Study at large: Sorted cells numbering approximately 110,000,000 were examined across all samples.

By way of CD45RO/CCR7/CD25/CD127/CD95/CD27, the CD4+ regulatory, stem cell-like memory, central memory and naive cells were sorted. All of the isolated RNA was reverse transcribed, so expressed TCRB transcripts were sequenced. Profiling relied on immunoSEQ multiplex PCR, and the TCRdb table lists in-frame clones only, not all of them. This sample carries 310,000 or so clones, 11% of them seen once, and the ten largest clones take approximately 0.016%. Study-wide results and limits: The study found fewer insertions and more deletions at VDJ junctions in type 1 diabetes patients.

V gave up 0 bases and J gave up 2 bases; unmatched junction bases: 3. The CDR3 totals 16 residues. Germline CDR1 reads SGHRS; CDR2 reads YFSETQ. To note about this clone: The antigen remains undetermined.

The TCR was taken from a woman under 40 in good health. Specimen: naive CD4+ T cells from blood. The chain joins TRBV5-1 to TRBJ2-3, with 10 bases fitting TRBD2. The CDR3 is CASSLGTSGTTDTQYF. The CDR3 DNA reads TGCGCCAGCAGCTTGGGGACTAGCGGAACCACAGATACGCAGTATTTT.